This T cell receptor beta chain was identified during a study of cytomegalovirus exposure and HLA in healthy donors. Germline V lookup: CDR1 SNHLY, CDR2 FYNNEI. The CDR3 length is 13 residues. The trim removed 7 bases at V and 3 bases at J, leaving 2 bases unmatched. Libraries were prepared by immunoSEQ multiplex PCR; TCRdb keeps only in-frame clonotypes and omits some of them. Among over 100,000 clones listed, around nine tenths were seen once. The chain joins TRBV2 to TRBJ2-7, with 11 bases aligning to TRBD2. The clonotype originates from a woman aged 18-30 years in good health and CMV-seropositive. Sequenced material: PBMCs. The CDR3 DNA sequence: TGTGCCAGCAAAGGGACTAGCGGCTACGAGCAGTACTTC. Its protein is CASKGTSGYEQYF. The full variable domain, rest sourced from reference TRBV2 and TRBJ2-7, is EPEVTQTPSHQVTQMGQEVILRCVPISNHLYFYWYRQILGQKVEFLVSFYNNEISEKSEIFDDQFSVERPDGSNFTLKIRSTKLEDSAMYFCASKGTSGYEQYFGPGTRLTVT.